In this sample, the clone carrying this TCR beta chain turned up many times. These data are taken from a study of T cells in Graves' hyperthyroidism and ophthalmopathy. Patients were excluded for uncontrolled infection, other autoimmune disease, pregnancy or lactation. The CDR3 regions of TCR beta were amplified from RNA transcripts. The TCR CDR3 first-round RT-PCR relied on the HTBI primer set. TCRdb re-derived calls from the multiplex PCR reads in MiXCR, one entry per CDR3 protein. Among around 580,000 distinct CDR3 sequences listed, about 43% were seen once. The CDR3 loop spans 14 amino acids. V trimming: 6 bases; J trimming: 3 bases; junction bases outside the gene matches: 6.

Specimen: peripheral blood or thyroid tissue (not recorded which). The chain recombines TRBV12-3 or TRBV12-4 with TRBJ1-1; 8 nucleotides match TRBD1. This TCR was recovered from a woman aged 18-29 years with Graves' hyperthyroidism. The CDR3 loop reads CASRDRARDTEAFF. For the CDR3, the DNA is TGTGCCAGCAGGGACAGGGCCAGGGACACTGAAGCTTTCTTT.